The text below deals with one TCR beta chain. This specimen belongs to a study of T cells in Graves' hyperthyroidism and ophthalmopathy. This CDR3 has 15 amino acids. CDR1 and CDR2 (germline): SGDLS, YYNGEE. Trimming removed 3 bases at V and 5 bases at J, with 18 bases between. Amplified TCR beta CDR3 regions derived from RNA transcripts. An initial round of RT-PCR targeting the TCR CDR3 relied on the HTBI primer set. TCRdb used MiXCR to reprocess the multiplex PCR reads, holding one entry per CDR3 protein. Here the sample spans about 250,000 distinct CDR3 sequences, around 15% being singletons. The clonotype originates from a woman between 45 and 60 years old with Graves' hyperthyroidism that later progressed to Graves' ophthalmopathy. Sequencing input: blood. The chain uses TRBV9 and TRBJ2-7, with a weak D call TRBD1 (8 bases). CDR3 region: CASSGTGGVLNEQYF. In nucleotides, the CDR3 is TGTGCCAGCAGCGGAACAGGGGGGGTTTTAAACGAGCAGTACTTC.